What follows are 5 T cell receptor beta chains derived from one specimen sequenced in a study of spatial heterogeneity in lung cancer. Documented time point: sample taken at primary tumor resection. Extraction of whole RNA from tumor, nontumor lung or frozen PBMC preceded unsorted sequencing. MiXCR, applied by TCRdb to the 5' RACE reads, yields one record per CDR3 protein. The sample has approximately 1,700 distinct CDR3 sequences; 15% to 20% are singletons. The specimen was PBMCs, collected at surgery. These receptors were obtained from a male donor with early-stage non-small cell lung cancer.

This clonotype is medium-sized within its sample. The genes are TRBV12-3 or TRBV12-4 and TRBJ2-1; D not resolved. V was clipped by 1 base and J by 10 bases, with 11 bases between them. The CDR3 consists of 13 residues. The CDR3 region is CASSLVWPGEQFF. The CDR3 DNA sequence: TGTGCCAGCAGTTTAGTTTGGCCTGGGGAGCAGTTCTTC.

This clonotype was counted many times. In nucleotides, the CDR3 is TGTGCCAGCAGCTCGGGACAGCGAGTTTACGAGCAGTACTTC. Encoded protein: CASSSGQRVYEQYF. The rearrangement joins TRBV7-9 to TRBJ2-7, with 7 bases aligning to TRBD1. J gave up 4 bases and V 4 bases, and 7 bases lay outside the gene matches. Germline V gene sequence: CDR1 SEHNR, CDR2 FQNEAQ (reference sequence). This CDR3 spans 14 amino acids. Based on the CDR3 plus reference TRBV7-9 and TRBJ2-7, the full variable domain is DTGVSQNPRHKITKRGQNVTFRCDPISEHNRLYWYRQTLGQGPEFLTYFQNEAQLEKSRLLSDRFSAERPKGSFSTLEIQRTEQGDSAMYLCASSSGQRVYEQYFGPGTRLTVT.

This clonotype is deemed medium-sized. The J gene is TRBJ2-2, the V gene TRBV7-8, with a tentative D call TRBD2 (6 bases). Per germline, CDR1 SGHVS and CDR2 FQNEAQ. V lost 3 bases, J lost 6 bases, and 8 bases lay in between. The CDR3 has 13 residues. The CDR3 DNA reads as TGTGCCAGCAGCTTCGGGGGTGCCGGGGAGCTGTTTTTT. Protein product: CASSFGGAGELFF.

The V gene is TRBV6-2 or TRBV6-3, the J gene TRBJ1-4, with a weak D call TRBD1 (5 bases). Looked up from germline, CDR1 is MNHEY and CDR2 is SVGEGT. The CDR3 totals 14 residues. V dropped 6 bases and J dropped 8 bases, with 16 bases sitting between them. The CDR3 loop reads CASRPNGAEEKLFF. The CDR3 region has the DNA TGTGCCAGCAGACCCAACGGGGCAGAAGAAAAACTGTTTTTT.

By its share, this clonotype is medium-sized. This chain uses TRBV20-1 with TRBJ2-7; TRBD2 matches 10 bases. CDR1 DFQATT and CDR2 SNEGSKA come from the germline V gene (reference sequence). J was trimmed by 4 bases and V by 2 bases; bases with no gene match: 11. The CDR3 has 16 amino acids. The DNA for the CDR3 is TGCAGTGCTAGACCGGCGACTAGCGGGTTCTCGTACGAGCAGTACTTC. Translating gives CSARPATSGFSYEQYF.